These 14 T cell receptor beta chains share one sample of origin, sequenced in a study of blood T cell repertoires in COVID-19. TCRdb's table, derived via immunoSEQ multiplex PCR, lists solely in-frame clones and lacks some. The table has some 68,000 clones, around nine tenths seen once. The sequencing input was peripheral blood. Receptors were obtained from a woman aged 50 to 65 with COVID-19, enrolled during active disease.

This chain joins TRBV11-3 and TRBJ2-7; 12 bases are a match to TRBD1. This CDR3 is built from 15 residues. The junction had 4 bases not matched to a gene; V was cut back by 2 bases and J by 5 bases. Germline V gene sequence: CDR1 SGHNT, CDR2 YENEEA. In nucleotides, the CDR3 is TGTGCCAGCAGCTTAACCGGGACAGGGGGCCACGAGCAGTACTTC. This translates into CASSLTGTGGHEQYF.

The rearrangement links TRBV28 to TRBJ2-7, with D possibly TRBD2 on 6 matching bases. V lost 7 bases to trimming and J lost 0 bases, with 13 bases between them. This CDR3 is 14 amino acids long. From germline, CDR1 is MDHEN and CDR2 SYDVKM. The CDR3 is CASNLRDFSYEQYF. The CDR3 coding sequence is TGTGCCAGCAACCTACGGGACTTCTCCTACGAGCAGTACTTC.

The sample holds a few counts of this clone. The V gene is TRBV9, the J gene TRBJ2-2; TRBD2 might be the D (6 bases). CDR1 is SGDLS and CDR2 is YYNGEE in the germline V gene. The CDR3 runs 15 residues. V was trimmed by 3 bases and J by 0 bases, leaving 9 bases between them. CDR3 protein: CASSASVSNTGELFF. As DNA, the CDR3 is TGTGCCAGCAGCGCTAGCGTCTCGAACACCGGGGAGCTGTTTTTT.

This clone was picked up a small number of times. This chain links TRBV19 with TRBJ1-3; D is perhaps TRBD1 (5 bases). V was pared by 5 bases and J by 0 bases, with 11 bases between. The CDR3 totals 15 residues. Germline values: CDR1 LNHDA, CDR2 SQIVND (reference sequence). CDR3 region: CASSPRQISGNTIYF. The CDR3, as DNA: TGTGCCAGTAGTCCAAGACAGATCTCTGGAAACACCATATATTTT.

This clone was detected once. This chain joins TRBV29-1 and TRBJ1-4; a possible D gene is TRBD1 (6 bases). With 6 bases removed from V and 5 bases from J, the gap between germline ends came to 10 bases. Per germline, CDR1 SQVTM and CDR2 ANQGSEA. There are 12 residues in the CDR3. The chain's CDR3 is CSVGGRNEKLFF. The CDR3, as DNA: TGCAGCGTCGGGGGGCGGAATGAAAAACTGTTTTTT.

The chain joins TRBV30 to TRBJ1-2; no definite D call. The germline V and J ends were trimmed by 2 bases and 11 bases, with 12 bases remaining between them. The CDR3 length is 11 residues. CDR1 GTSNPN and CDR2 SVGIG come from the germline V gene (reference sequence). CDR3 coding DNA: TGTGCCTGGAGTCCGGTCGGTAGTTACACCTTC. It encodes CAWSPVGSYTF.

The rearrangement joins TRBV27 to TRBJ2-3, with 12 bases lining up with TRBD2. Germline lookup yields CDR1 MNHEY and CDR2 SMNVEV (reference sequence). Germline trimming cut 5 bases from V and 2 bases from J; bases unmatched to any gene: 5. This CDR3 is 16 amino acids long. The CDR3 nucleotides are TGTGCCAGCAGTCCCCTAGCGGGAGGGGTCACAGATACGCAGTATTTT. Residues: CASSPLAGGVTDTQYF.

Comment on this clone: Other DNA sequences in this sample translate to the same CDR3. The DNA of the CDR3 is TGTGCCAGCGGTCGGGGGGAGAACACTGAAGCTTTCTTT. The encoded protein is CASGRGENTEAFF. This chain links TRBV6-5 with TRBJ1-1, with D perhaps TRBD1 (5 bases). From germline, CDR1 is MNHEY and CDR2 SVGAGI. The CDR3 extends over 13 amino acids. V was clipped by 8 bases and J by 1 base, with 11 bases between them.

The rearrangement uses TRBV3-1 (or the pseudogene TRBV3-2) and TRBJ2-7; 11 bases are shared with TRBD1. CDR1 and CDR2 from the germline V gene are LGHDT and YNNKEL (reference sequence). The V gene end was trimmed by 4 bases and the J gene end by 2 bases; junction bases not matched to a gene: 1. The CDR3 runs 14 residues. Here the CDR3 reads CASSRGQGAYEQYF. The CDR3 DNA is TGTGCCAGCAGCCGGGGACAGGGGGCCTACGAGCAGTACTTC.

This chain links TRBV28 with TRBJ2-7; a weak D match, TRBD1 (6 bases). CDR1 and CDR2 (germline): MDHEN, SYDVKM. The CDR3 is made up of 13 amino acids. V was pared by 6 bases and J by 2 bases, with 11 bases between. The CDR3 nucleotides read TGTGCCAGCAGGGGGACATTGACCTACGAGCAGTACTTC. Translation: CASRGTLTYEQYF. The full variable domain, its missing parts supplied by reference TRBV28 and TRBJ2-7, is DVKVTQSSRYLVKRTGEKVFLECVQDMDHENMFWYRQDPGLGLRLIYFSYDVKMKEKGDIPEGYSVSREKKERFSLILESASTNQTSMYLCASRGTLTYEQYFGPGTRLTVT.

This clone was observed a single time. The genes are TRBV11-2 and TRBJ1-6; D gene ambiguous. Trimming took off 5 bases at V and 5 bases at J, with 7 bases between the two ends. The CDR3 has 13 amino acids. Germline lookup yields CDR1 SGHAT and CDR2 FQNNGV. CDR3: CASSLGDNSPLHF. CDR3 sequence (DNA): TGTGCCAGCAGCCTGGGAGATAATTCACCCCTCCACTTT. Looking up the rest from reference TRBV11-2 and TRBJ1-6 gives the full variable domain: EAGVAQSPRYKIIEKRQSVAFWCNPISGHATLYWYQQILGQGPKLLIQFQNNGVVDDSQLPKDRFSAERLKGVDSTLKIQPAKLEDSAVYLCASSLGDNSPLHFGNGTRLTVT.

The rearrangement uses TRBV7-9 and TRBJ2-7, with TRBD2 identical over 9 bases. CDR1 SEHNR and CDR2 FQNEAQ come from the germline V gene (reference sequence). With 5 bases clipped from V and 4 bases from J, the junction kept 9 bases outside the gene matches. The CDR3 contains 15 residues. The CDR3 protein is CASSQPGSGSYEQYF. For the CDR3, the DNA is TGTGCCAGCAGCCAACCTGGTAGCGGGAGTTACGAGCAGTACTTC.

The genes are TRBV18 and TRBJ2-5; TRBD1 agrees at 7 bases. CDR1 KGHSH and CDR2 LQKENI come from the germline V gene. CDR3 size: 14 residues. V shed 3 bases, J shed 2 bases, and the junction held 3 bases outside the gene matches. The CDR3 DNA is TGTGCCAGCTCACCTTTGGGACAGCAAGAGACCCAGTACTTC. Its translation: CASSPLGQQETQYF.

This clone was seen a single time. The rearrangement joins TRBV27 to TRBJ1-1; 7 bases line up with TRBD1. The CDR3 sequence is 16 residues long. CDR1 MNHEY and CDR2 SMNVEV come from the germline V gene (reference sequence). J lost 11 bases, V lost 4 bases, and 19 bases had no gene match. As DNA, the CDR3 is TGTGCCAGCAGTTCCATAAACAGACAGGGAAGACTTTCGGCTTTCTTT. This translates into CASSSINRQGRLSAFF.